The sample holds a few counts of the clone carrying this T cell receptor (beta chain). The sample comes from a study of blood T cell repertoires in COVID-19. On the study more broadly: Researchers got acute and convalescent COVID-19 samples from the United States, Italy and Spain. The cDNA or gDNA used as material had been derived from T cells, B-cell-depleted T cells, or PBMCs.

Authors' analysis steps: Cell counts per sample came from amplifying reference gene primers. Generated by immunoSEQ multiplex PCR, the TCRdb table keeps only in-frame clones and is missing some. Clonal size and the V and J genes are those of that table, whereas D and trimming came from the DNA. This table holds 130,000 or so clones, 70% to 80% found once. Germline-derived CDR1 and CDR2 are SGHNT and YENEEA. The length of the CDR3 is 17 residues. Trimming cost V 4 bases and J 6 bases; bases outside gene matches: 10. This sequence was found in a man aged 45-65 years with acute or convalescent COVID-19. The sample comprised peripheral blood. The chain carries TRBV11-3 and TRBJ2-1; 12 bases are a match to TRBD2. In DNA, the CDR3 is TGTGCCAGCAGCTCCAGATCTAGCGGGGGGGTAGCCAATGAGCAGTTCTTC. Translating it yields CASSSRSSGGVANEQFF. The full variable domain, its missing parts supplied by reference TRBV11-3 and TRBJ2-1, is EAGVVQSPRYKIIEKKQPVAFWCNPISGHNTLYWYLQNLGQGPELLIRYENEEAVDDSQLPKDRFSAERLKGVDSTLKIQPAELGDSAVYLCASSSRSSGGVANEQFFGPGTRLTVL.